This T cell receptor beta chain was sequenced for a study of tumor-infiltrating lymphocytes in primary liver carcinoma. Study as a whole: Patients included men and women of 30 to 69 years. There were tumors of stage T1-T3 N0M0, each 4.2 to 10 cm across. In every tissue type, samples returned a similar yield of roughly 3.5 to 8 million productive TCRbeta reads.

Details on this clonotype: The antigen is undetermined.

Total RNA (roughly 550 ng) served as template for TCR beta cDNA synthesis primed by a constant-region primer. ARM-PCR, slightly modified, supplied the TCR beta libraries through three nested multiplex PCR rounds. TRBV1-TRBV30 forward primers paired with a C-beta reverse primer were used in the first two PCR rounds, which ran about 11 cycles each. A single record per CDR3 protein comes from TCRdb applying MiXCR to the multiplex PCR reads. Found here are 200,000 or so distinct CDR3 sequences, about two thirds of them singletons; the top ten hold 6% to 8.5%. The CDR3 extends over 17 amino acids. Trimming cost V 1 base and J 0 bases, with 16 bases left between them. Germline CDR1 DFQATT, CDR2 SNEGSKA (reference sequence). Unsorted whole blood yielded the blood RNA, and germline DNA was also extracted. General study results and limits: CD4+ and CD8+ repertoires could not be compared in these unsorted bulk samples.

The chain has TRBV20-1 and TRBJ2-1; TRBD2 might be the D (6 bases). The receptor's source is a woman in her sixties with primary liver carcinoma and hepatitis B virus infection. Sequencing was carried out using peripheral blood. CDR3 protein: CSARGWERASSYNEQFF. The CDR3 nucleotides are TGCAGTGCTAGAGGGTGGGAGCGGGCGAGCTCCTACAATGAGCAGTTCTTC.